The 17 T cell receptor beta chains presented below share a single source sample, sequenced in a study of cytomegalovirus exposure and HLA in healthy donors. PCR primers comprised 60 Vbeta and 13 Jbeta primers. This table comes from immunoSEQ multiplex PCR, and its TCRdb copy is limited to in-frame clones, with some not included. The sample has over 85,000 clones, 73% seen once. Material: PBMCs. The receptor set was obtained from a man aged 40-49 years in good health and CMV-seronegative.

This sequence joins TRBV5-4 and TRBJ1-2, with TRBD1 matching over 7 bases. With 4 bases clipped from V and 8 bases from J, the junction kept 8 bases outside the gene matches. CDR3 size: 13 residues. CDR1 is SGHNT and CDR2 is YYREEE in the germline V gene (reference sequence). The CDR3 coding sequence is TGTGCCAGCAGCCAGACCAGGGGGAGCGGCTACACCTTC. It yields the protein CASSQTRGSGYTF.

The rearrangement uses TRBV30 and TRBJ2-4, with 8 nucleotides matching TRBD2. This CDR3 contains 14 residues. V shed 1 base and J 8 bases; nucleotides not matched to a gene: 7. Germline loops: CDR1 GTSNPN, CDR2 SVGIG (reference sequence). The CDR3 DNA sequence: TGTGCCTGGAGTGATAGCGGGGAAGGGGACATTCAGTACTTC. Translated, it gives CAWSDSGEGDIQYF.

A single count supports this clone. The chain employs TRBV6-5 and TRBJ2-3; TRBD1 aligns across 7 bases. V lost 5 bases to trimming and J lost 3 bases; unmatched junction nucleotides: 8. CDR3 size: 15 residues. Germline values: CDR1 MNHEY, CDR2 SVGAGI. The CDR3 DNA sequence: TGTGCCAGCAGTCCGCACAGGGGCGGGACAGATACGCAGTATTTT. It encodes CASSPHRGGTDTQYF.

The V gene is TRBV28, the J gene TRBJ2-7; the match to TRBD1 covers 10 bases. The CDR3 covers 16 residues. Germline loops: CDR1 MDHEN, CDR2 SYDVKM. The ends lost 8 bases at V and 4 bases at J; junction bases unmatched: 14. CDR3 DNA sequence: TGTGCCAGCCTTGACGTGCCGGGACAGGGGTTATACGAGCAGTACTTC. Its translation is CASLDVPGQGLYEQYF.

The J gene is TRBJ1-1, the V gene TRBV5-1, with TRBD1 matching over 8 bases. The CDR3 is made up of 16 amino acids. Per germline, CDR1 SGHRS and CDR2 YFSETQ. V shed 3 bases and J 1 base; nucleotides not matched to a gene: 8. The CDR3 nucleotides are TGCGCCAGCAGCTGGGCCCCTCAGGGGGCGAACACTGAAGCTTTCTTT. Translation gives CASSWAPQGANTEAFF.

V and J are TRBV28 and TRBJ2-5, with a tentative D call TRBD1 (6 bases). Germline CDR1 reads MDHEN; CDR2 reads SYDVKM. V gave up 6 bases and J gave up 1 base, with 15 bases separating them. The CDR3 is 15 residues long. The CDR3 DNA reads as TGTGCCAGCAGACCGCCGGACAGAACCCAAGAGACCCAGTACTTC. As protein: CASRPPDRTQETQYF.

The chain links TRBV5-4 to TRBJ2-5, with 10 bases aligning to TRBD2. The germline V gene has CDR1 SGHNT and CDR2 YYREEE (reference sequence). CDR3 length equals 15 residues. J was trimmed by 5 bases and V by 0 bases; bases with no gene match: 4. CDR3 in amino acids: CASSLASGGWETQYF. DNA of the CDR3: TGTGCCAGCAGCTTGGCTAGCGGGGGTTGGGAGACCCAGTACTTC.

The V gene is TRBV25-1, the J gene TRBJ1-5, with 8 bases lining up with TRBD1. J gave up 0 bases and V 3 bases, and 4 bases lay outside the gene matches. This CDR3 spans 16 amino acids. Looked up from germline, CDR1 is MGHDK and CDR2 is SYGVNS. CDR3 bases: TGTGCCAGCAGTGATCGGACAGGGTTTAGCAATCAGCCCCAGCATTTT. As protein: CASSDRTGFSNQPQHF. The whole variable domain, remainder taken from reference TRBV25-1 and TRBJ1-5, is EADIYQTPRYLVIGTGKKITLECSQTMGHDKMYWYQQDPGMELHLIHYSYGVNSTEKGDLSSESTVSRIRTEHFPLTLESARPSHTSQYLCASSDRTGFSNQPQHFGDGTRLSIL.

The chain combines TRBV7-6 with TRBJ2-1, with D possibly TRBD1 on 6 matching bases. Germline V gene lookup returns CDR1 SGHVS and CDR2 FNYEAQ. CDR3 length: 14 residues. Trimming left V 6 bases short and J 4 bases short, with 13 bases between. The CDR3 loop is CASSLDRGYNEQFF. The CDR3 DNA sequence: TGTGCCAGCAGTCTGGACAGAGGTTACAATGAGCAGTTCTTC.

The chain employs TRBV7-2 and TRBJ2-7, with 8 bases fitting TRBD2. Germline V gene sequence: CDR1 SGHTA, CDR2 FQGNSA. The CDR3 has 15 amino acids. The V gene end was trimmed by 4 bases and the J gene end by 1 base; junction bases not matched to a gene: 6. CDR3 amino acids: CASSSRGGQSYEQYF. The DNA of the CDR3 is TGTGCCAGCAGCTCCCGCGGGGGGCAGTCCTACGAGCAGTACTTC.

There are a few counts of this clone. V is TRBV7-2 and J is TRBJ2-1, with 10 bases aligning to TRBD2. This CDR3 comprises 14 residues. The junction had 10 bases not matched to a gene; V was cut back by 10 bases and J by 7 bases. Germline V CDR1 and CDR2: SGHTA, FQGNSA. The CDR3: CATLSGGASNEQFF. In nucleotides, the CDR3 is TGTGCCACCTTAAGCGGGGGGGCCTCGAATGAGCAGTTCTTC.

The chain carries TRBV7-9 and TRBJ2-1; D might be TRBD1 (7 bases). CDR3 length: 13 amino acids. The ends were cut back, 5 bases at V and 15 bases at J, with 20 bases in the middle. In germline, CDR1 is SEHNR, CDR2 FQNEAQ (reference sequence). This CDR3 reads CASSASDRRGPFF. CDR3 DNA: TGTGCCAGCAGCGCCTCTGACCGGAGGGGGCCGTTCTTC.

This clone was recorded many times. The CDR3 is CASSPSGSKAFF. The DNA for the CDR3 is TGTGCCAGCAGCCCATCCGGGTCAAAAGCTTTCTTT. The J gene is TRBJ1-1, the V gene TRBV6-5; D not resolved. This CDR3 spans 12 amino acids. Germline CDR1 is MNHEY and CDR2 is SVGAGI. V shed 6 bases and J shed 9 bases, with 14 bases lying between them.

V gene TRBV5-1 combines with J gene TRBJ1-1; TRBD1 matches at 8 bases. CDR3 length: 17 amino acids. Germline V CDR1 and CDR2: SGHRS, YFSETQ. The V segment lost 6 bases and the J segment 2 bases; nucleotides outside the gene matches: 15. The CDR3 sequence: CASTPPGGTGLNTEAFF. CDR3 sequence (DNA): TGCGCCAGCACCCCCCCAGGGGGCACCGGCCTCAACACTGAAGCTTTCTTT.

This clone was seen a handful of times. The V gene is TRBV15, the J gene TRBJ1-5, with 8 bases that match TRBD1. The CDR3 consists of 15 residues. The J segment lost 6 bases and the V segment lost 1 base, leaving 5 bases of the junction unmatched. Germline CDR1 LNHNV, CDR2 YYDKDF (reference sequence). The CDR3 nucleotides are TGTGCCACCAGCAGAGCCCGGACAGGGTTTCAGCCCCAGCATTTT. Protein: CATSRARTGFQPQHF.

The genes are TRBV5-6 and TRBJ2-5; unclear D gene. Germline V gene data show CDR1 as SGHDT and CDR2 as YYEEEE. The V end lost 2 bases, the J end lost 4 bases, and 9 bases lay between the germline ends. This CDR3 contains 13 residues. The CDR3 here is CASSFDTRETQYF. CDR3 coding DNA: TGTGCCAGCAGCTTTGACACCCGAGAGACCCAGTACTTC.

V is TRBV27 and J is TRBJ2-7; 9 bases line up with TRBD1. This CDR3 contains 16 residues. V dropped 5 bases and J dropped 0; count of bases not matched to a gene: 8. From germline, CDR1 is MNHEY and CDR2 SMNVEV (reference sequence). The CDR3 sequence is CASSPTGTGTSYEQYF. CDR3 sequence (DNA): TGTGCCAGCAGTCCCACCGGGACAGGGACCTCCTACGAGCAGTACTTC.